These 16 T cell receptor beta chains were sequenced from one sample in a study of T cell clonotyping in hematopoietic cell transplantation. This table comes from immunoSEQ multiplex PCR, and its TCRdb copy is limited to in-frame clones, with some not included. In the table there are 15,000 or so clones, 65% to 90% of which are singletons. Source: PBMCs, taken 100 days after allogeneic stem cell transplant. These receptor sequences come from a male patient aged 45-60 years who had an allogeneic stem cell transplant from an unrelated donor, so T cells may come from the graft donor. Some clones in this sample may be carry-over from other donors' samples.

This clone came up a few times. The chain has TRBV4-1 and TRBJ1-1; D gene uncertain. This CDR3 is 14 amino acids long. The germline V gene encodes CDR1 MGHRA and CDR2 YSYEKL. Trimming took off 2 bases at V and 9 bases at J, with 16 bases between the two ends. CDR3 in amino acids: CASSQLTGRWKAFF. The CDR3 DNA follows: TGCGCCAGCAGCCAACTCACCGGACGGTGGAAAGCTTTCTTT.

This chain connects TRBV5-1 to TRBJ2-3; no clear D gene. The CDR3 has 14 residues. The V and J ends lost 0 bases and 8 bases respectively, with 13 bases between them. The germline V gene encodes CDR1 SGHRS and CDR2 YFSETQ. The CDR3 sequence: CASSLGVASVTQYF. The CDR3 nucleotides are TGCGCCAGCAGCTTGGGAGTAGCCTCCGTTACGCAGTATTTT. Full variable domain (remainder filled in from reference TRBV5-1 and TRBJ2-3): KAGVTQTPRYLIKTRGQQVTLSCSPISGHRSVSWYQQTPGQGLQFLFEYFSETQRNKGNFPGRFSGRQFSNSRSEMNVSTLELGDSALYLCASSLGVASVTQYFGPGTRLTVL.

The chain links TRBV6-4 to TRBJ1-1, with 11 bases lining up with TRBD1. The CDR3 length is 14 residues. Germline V gives CDR1 MRHNA, CDR2 SNTAGT. Trimming at V came to 6 bases and at J to 7 bases, leaving 7 bases not matched to a gene. DNA for the CDR3: TGTGCCAGCAGAGGACAGGGGGCGTATGGTGAAGCTTTCTTT. As protein: CASRGQGAYGEAFF.

The chain is built from TRBV6-5 and TRBJ1-1; D ambiguous. V shed 7 bases and J shed 3 bases, with 18 bases lying between them. The germline gives CDR1 MNHEY, CDR2 SVGAGI. This CDR3 is 15 amino acids long. The CDR3 region is CASIKDLVVYTEAFF. The CDR3 DNA follows: TGTGCCAGCATCAAGGACCTGGTCGTATACACTGAAGCTTTCTTT.

The V gene is TRBV7-3, the J gene TRBJ2-6; no firm D call. Germline lookup yields CDR1 SGHTA and CDR2 FQGTGA. This CDR3 has 15 residues. The V end was cut by 1 base, the J end by 0 bases, with 4 bases between. The CDR3 is CASSLILSGANVLTF. CDR3 sequence (DNA): TGTGCCAGCAGCTTAATTCTCTCTGGGGCCAACGTCCTGACTTTC.

In DNA, the CDR3 is TGTGCCAGCAGCCGAATTCCCGCGACTAGCGGGAGGTTCCCTAGCACAGATACGCAGTATTTT. Its translation is CASSRIPATSGRFPSTDTQYF. The V call is TRBV27, the J call TRBJ2-3, with 13 bases aligning to TRBD2. The trim removed 6 bases at V and 0 bases at J, leaving 18 bases unmatched. The germline V gene encodes CDR1 MNHEY and CDR2 SMNVEV (reference sequence). CDR3 size: 21 residues.

This clone was picked up one time. The chain recombines TRBV10-2 with TRBJ2-6; D is possibly TRBD1 (6 bases). The CDR3 is 17 amino acids. Germline CDR1 and CDR2: WSHSY and SAAADI. Trimming cost V 7 bases and J 0 bases, with 16 bases left between them. The CDR3 region has the DNA TGCGCCAGCAAGATTCCCGGGACAAGCTCTGGGGCCAACGTCCTGACTTTC. This encodes CASKIPGTSSGANVLTF.

This sequence joins TRBV11-2 and TRBJ2-7, with 9 bases fitting TRBD2. This CDR3 comprises 15 residues. The trim removed 8 bases at V and 2 bases at J, leaving 10 bases unmatched. CDR1 is SGHAT and CDR2 is FQNNGV in the germline V gene. The CDR3 sequence: CASGEGLAGTYEQYF. The CDR3 DNA reads TGTGCCAGCGGAGAGGGTCTAGCGGGAACCTACGAGCAGTACTTC.

The chain uses TRBV11-1 and TRBJ2-6; no clear D gene. Trimming left V 1 base short and J 4 bases short, with 8 bases between. CDR1 is SGHAT and CDR2 is FQDESV in the germline V gene (reference sequence). The CDR3 sequence is 15 residues long. DNA for the CDR3: TGTGCCAGCAGCTTAGTAGGTAGGGGGGCCAACGTCCTGACTTTC. This encodes CASSLVGRGANVLTF. Full variable domain (missing parts from reference TRBV11-1 and TRBJ2-6): EAEVAQSPRYKITEKSQAVAFWCDPISGHATLYWYRQILGQGPELLVQFQDESVVDDSQLPKDRFSAERLKGVDSTLKIQPAELGDSAMYLCASSLVGRGANVLTFGAGSRLTVL.

CDR3 nucleotide sequence: TGTGCCAGCAGCTTAGGTTTGACAGAGTTGAGGAGGAGCACAGATACGCAGTATTTT. Amino acid sequence: CASSLGLTELRRSTDTQYF. V is TRBV5-8 and J is TRBJ2-3; D possibly uses TRBD1 or TRBD2 (5 bases each). The CDR3 totals 19 residues. The germline CDR1 and CDR2 sequences are SGHTS and YDEGEE. Trimming stripped 2 bases from V and 0 bases from J, with 22 bases between.

This chain links TRBV4-3 with TRBJ2-7, with D possibly being TRBD1 or TRBD2 (5 bases each). Trimming left V 2 bases short and J 7 bases short, with 15 bases between. The CDR3 has 14 residues. Germline V CDR1 and CDR2: LGHNA, YSLEER. CDR3 sequence (DNA): TGCGCCAGCAGCCAACGGGACGCCTATGGGGAGCAGTACTTC. This encodes CASSQRDAYGEQYF.

The rearrangement uses TRBV18 and TRBJ2-7, with unresolved D. Germline CDR1 reads KGHSH; CDR2 reads LQKENI. The CDR3 consists of 12 residues. V was pared by 8 bases and J by 4 bases, with 12 bases between. The CDR3, as DNA: TGTGCCAGCACCACGGGCTCTTACGAGCAGTACTTC. Protein product: CASTTGSYEQYF.

The chain couples TRBV30 to TRBJ1-5; D call uncertain. The CDR3 is made up of 14 amino acids. V lost 0 bases and J 5 bases, leaving 11 bases between the germline ends. Germline lookup yields CDR1 GTSNPN and CDR2 SVGIG (reference sequence). The CDR3 nucleotides read TGTGCCTGGAGTGTACTCGTCGGAGATCAGCCCCAGCATTTT. This gives the protein CAWSVLVGDQPQHF.

The chain has TRBV6-1 and TRBJ1-2; no definite D call. Germline lookup yields CDR1 MNHNS and CDR2 SASEGT. The CDR3 spans 13 residues. V was cut by 2 bases and J by 6 bases, with 10 bases left in between. The CDR3: CASSESPRDGYTF. CDR3 in DNA: TGTGCCAGCAGTGAATCTCCAAGGGATGGCTACACCTTC.

The CDR3 loop is CASSPASGSTGELFF. As DNA, the CDR3 is TGTGCCAGCAGCCCCGCTAGCGGCAGCACCGGGGAGCTGTTTTTT. V and J are TRBV4-2 and TRBJ2-2; 7 bases match TRBD2. There are 15 residues in the CDR3. CDR1 LGHNA and CDR2 YNFKEQ come from the germline V gene. Unmatched junction bases numbered 6, after V lost 4 bases and J lost 4 bases.

The rearrangement uses TRBV2 and TRBJ2-7, with TRBD1 matching over 7 bases. With V trimmed by 6 bases and J by 3 bases, 23 bases remained unmatched. The CDR3 runs to 19 residues. Germline lookup yields CDR1 SNHLY and CDR2 FYNNEI. The CDR3 reads CASSVRGTDLLGGGYEQYF. The CDR3 DNA sequence: TGTGCCAGCAGCGTAAGGGGGACAGACCTCTTAGGTGGGGGCTACGAGCAGTACTTC.